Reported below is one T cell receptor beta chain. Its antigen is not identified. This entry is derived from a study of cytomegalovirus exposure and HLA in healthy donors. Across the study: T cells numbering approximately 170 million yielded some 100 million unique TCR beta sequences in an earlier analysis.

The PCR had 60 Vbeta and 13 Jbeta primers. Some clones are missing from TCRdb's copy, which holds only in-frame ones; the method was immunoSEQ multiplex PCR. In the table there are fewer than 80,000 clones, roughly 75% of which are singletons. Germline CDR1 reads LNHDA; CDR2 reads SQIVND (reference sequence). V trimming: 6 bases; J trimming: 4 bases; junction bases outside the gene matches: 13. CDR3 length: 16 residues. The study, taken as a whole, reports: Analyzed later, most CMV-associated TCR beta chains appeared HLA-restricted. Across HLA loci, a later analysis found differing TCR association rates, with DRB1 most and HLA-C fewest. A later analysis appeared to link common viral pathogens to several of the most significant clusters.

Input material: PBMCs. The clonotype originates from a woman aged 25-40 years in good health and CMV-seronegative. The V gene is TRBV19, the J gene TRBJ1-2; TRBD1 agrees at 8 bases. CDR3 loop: CASRDGDRGFGYGYTF. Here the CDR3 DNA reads TGTGCCAGTAGGGATGGAGACAGGGGTTTTGGCTATGGCTACACCTTC.